This entry concerns a single TCR beta chain. The count of this clone is one. The clone's antigen remains unknown. Base qualities are not at hand, and no much larger clone is one base apart. Each donor gave one peripheral blood draw, roughly 110 mL on average, collected into heparinised tubes. Naive, central memory, regulatory and stem cell-like memory CD4+ T cells were sorted on a BD FACSAria II using a panel including CD45RO, CCR7, CD25, CD127, CD95 and CD27. All sorted populations exceeded 95% purity. PBMCs were isolated right away by Lymphoprep density gradient centrifugation and were stained directly, without culture. So that batch effects would be minimized, each experiment stained and sorted samples in pairs, pairing one healthy donor with one patient. All of the isolated RNA was reverse transcribed with the High Capacity cDNA Reverse Transcription Kit, so expressed TCRB transcripts were sequenced. Naive, central memory and regulatory T cell samples underwent deep immunoSEQ sequencing, averaging approximately 3.3 million total reads per sample. Sorted cells were lysed in RLT buffer, and RNA was extracted using DNase-treated RNeasy Micro or Mini kits according to cell number. Each cell subset was processed separately to prevent cross-contamination, with patient and healthy donor samples processed together. TCRB sequences were amplified from cDNA with the immunoSEQ multiplex PCR, producing 87-bp fragments spanning the CDR3 region. Sequencing of the amplicons was done on the Illumina HiSeq platform. The authors' analysis ran thus. Synthetic template baselines were used to correct PCR bias computationally, reads within Hamming distance 2 were collapsed, and singletons that could not be merged were discarded. Reads were aligned to IMGT to assign V, D and J genes, CDR3 length, and insertions or deletions at six rearrangement sites. Within each subset, clonotype counts were normalized to the number of sorted cells before true diversity and Gini coefficients were calculated with the tcR R package. The overlap coefficient, calculated on TCRB nucleotide sequences, was used to measure repertoire sharing. Here the immuneACCESS table is served through TCRdb, limited to in-frame sequences with V and J called. Missing clones are a known gap in these copies; in checked studies unresolved V genes cover under half, and the rest lacks a known reason. That table supplies the V and J calls and clone size; D and trimming were determined from the DNA. Here the sample has almost 350,000 clones; around 9.7% occur a single time. The ten largest clones add up to roughly 1% of the sample.

The trim is 6 bases for V and 4 bases for J, with a gap of 11 bases between the germline ends. Including cysteine and phenylalanine, the CDR3 has 13 amino acids. The sequence is cut down to CDR3 DNA, 39 bases in frame from base 1. Looking up the germline V gene yields CDR1 MNHEY and CDR2 SVGAGI. The sample belongs to a study of beta chain features in type 1 diabetes (dated by TCRdb to the late 2010s). Notes on the research overall: Patients and healthy donors did not differ in mean age, gender distribution, total cell number or subset yield. Across all samples, 90 million to 130 million sorted cells were examined, and cell number per subset correlated strongly with RNA yield. The study compared the TCRB repertoires of sorted circulating CD4+ T cell subsets in recently diagnosed type 1 diabetes patients with those in matched healthy donors. Regulatory and stem cell-like memory subsets were obtained from only 8 patients and roughly 8 healthy donors, while naive and central memory subsets were obtained from all 30 or so donors.

Study-level results and caveats: Naive, central memory and regulatory TCRB repertoires appeared more similar among patients than among healthy donors. Type 1 diabetes patients showed a moderate but significant shortening of TCRB CDR3 length in all four CD4+ subsets. Only small numbers of individuals were included in the HLA sub-analyses, which left unresolved whether HLA type had any influence on TCRB rearrangement. PCR may preferentially amplify shorter templates, but because patient and control samples were amplified and corrected together, any resulting skew would affect both groups equally. Sequencing cDNA rather than genomic DNA could over-represent highly expressing activated cells, although activation and CD3 levels did not differ between groups. At VDJ recombination sites, patients with type 1 diabetes made fewer insertions and deleted more nucleotides, a pattern implying thymic rearrangement abnormalities.

This receptor chain uses TRBV6-5 and TRBJ2-3; TRBD2 is a weak D gene call, 7 bases matching. Sequencing input: central memory CD4+ T cells from blood. The receptor was derived from a man aged 25 to 40 with type 1 diabetes. The CDR3 amino acid sequence is: CASRPGGPDTQYF. The DNA sequence is given as TGTGCCAGCAGGCCGGGGGGCCCAGATACGCAGTATTTT.